The rows below give T cell receptor beta chains drawn from one sample of a study of CD8+ T cells in alopecia areata. Profiled with immunoSEQ multiplex PCR; TCRdb holds only in-frame clones, not every one. This table has roughly 6,900 clones, about 72% appearing once. Specimen: skin, collected at week 0. These receptor sequences come from a human donor with alopecia areata. The CDR3 runs from the conserved cysteine through the conserved F or W. The D gene is left open where the match is weak. Expanded clones get a size class; other rows say once, few or many, or leave the size out.

v_call,clone_size,d_call,j_call,cdr3_nt,cdr3_aa
TRBV6-6,-,-,TRBJ1-1,TGTGCCAGCAGTTTTTCAGGGACATCTGGGAACACTGAAGCTTTCTTT,CASSFSGTSGNTEAFF
TRBV7-2,-,-,TRBJ2-7,TGTGCCAGCAGCCCTGGGCCAAACTACGAGCAGTACTTC,CASSPGPNYEQYF
TRBV15,once,-,TRBJ1-6,TGTGCCACCAGCAGCTCGGGACTTCTGAGCTCCTATAATTCACCCCTCCACTTT,CATSSSGLLSSYNSPLHF
TRBV14,-,-,TRBJ2-1,TGTGCCAGCAGCCAAGAGGTCCCGGGACTGAACTACAATGAGCAGTTCTTC,CASSQEVPGLNYNEQFF
TRBV11-1,few,-,TRBJ2-5,TGTGCCAGCAGCTTCGGCAGCCAAGAGACCCAGTACTTC,CASSFGSQETQYF
TRBV11-2,-,-,TRBJ1-3,TGTGCCAGCAGCTCCCGACCACCACGAAACACCATATATTTT,CASSSRPPRNTIYF
TRBV7-6,medium-sized,-,TRBJ2-7,TGTGCCAGCAGCCCGGGGCCCAACTACGAGCAGTACTTC,CASSPGPNYEQYF
TRBV2,few,TRBD2,TRBJ2-1,TGTGCCAGCAGGGGGAGTCTCGCGGGGGGCCACAATGAGCAGTTCTTC,CASRGSLAGGHNEQFF
TRBV5-5,-,TRBD1,TRBJ2-1,TGTGCCAGCAGCCTCGGGACAGACGGCTATGAGCAGTTCTTC,CASSLGTDGYEQFF
TRBV5-1,once,-,TRBJ1-6,TGCGCCAGCAGCAAGGACAGATGGACCTATAATTCACCCCTCCACTTT,CASSKDRWTYNSPLHF
TRBV19,-,-,TRBJ2-1,TGTGCCAGTAGTATTGGGACCAAAGGGGGGATCCACAATGAGCAGTTCTTC,CASSIGTKGGIHNEQFF
TRBV6-5,-,-,TRBJ1-5,TGTGCCAGCAAGGGGGGGGATCAGCCCCAGCATTTT,CASKGGDQPQHF
TRBV27,-,TRBD1,TRBJ1-1,TGTGCCAGCAGTACCCCCTGGGGACAGAAAGCTTTCTTT,CASSTPWGQKAFF
TRBV11-2,-,TRBD2,TRBJ2-1,TGTGCCAGCAGTCTTAGCGGGGGTTTTCTTAATGAGCAGTTCTTC,CASSLSGGFLNEQFF
TRBV14,-,-,TRBJ1-1,TGTGCCAGCAGCCAAGCCCTCACAGCCGGGCACACTGAAGCTTTCTTT,CASSQALTAGHTEAFF
TRBV13,-,TRBD1,TRBJ1-1,TGTGCCAGCAGCTTAGGCGGACAGGGGCAAGCTTTCTTT,CASSLGGQGQAFF
TRBV27,once,-,TRBJ1-2,TGTGCCAGCAGGCGACTGGGGGAAACTAACTATGGCTACACCTTC,CASRRLGETNYGYTF
TRBV5-1,once,TRBD1,TRBJ2-1,TGCGCCAGCGGCTCCAGGGGGCGGGATGAGCAGTTCTTC,CASGSRGRDEQFF
TRBV30,once,TRBD1,TRBJ1-2,TGTGCCGGAGACCGACAGGGGCGAAGCTATGGCTACACCTTC,CAGDRQGRSYGYTF
TRBV12-5,-,-,TRBJ2-7,TGTGCTAGTGGTTTGAGGCCCTACGAGCAGTACTTC,CASGLRPYEQYF
TRBV2,once,TRBD1,TRBJ1-4,TGTGCCAGCGTAGTTGGGACAGCAGATAATGAAAAACTGTTTTTT,CASVVGTADNEKLFF
TRBV5-6,-,-,TRBJ2-2,TGTGCCAGCAGCTTGGCCCCGGACAGCACCGGGGAGCTGTTTTTT,CASSLAPDSTGELFF
TRBV14,-,TRBD2,TRBJ2-2,TGTGCCAGCAGCCAAGAGGTCGGGGGGATCACCGGGGAGCTGTTTTTT,CASSQEVGGITGELFF
TRBV19,-,-,TRBJ2-5,TGTGCCAGTAGTCGCCAGGGCGTACAAGAGACCCAGTACTTC,CASSRQGVQETQYF
TRBV18,once,-,TRBJ2-5,TGTGCCAGCTCCTCCCCATTGGGGACCCAGTACTTC,CASSSPLGTQYF
TRBV7-9,-,-,TRBJ1-1,TGTGCCAGCAGCTTAGTTAGCCAGGATACCACTGAAGCTTTCTTT,CASSLVSQDTTEAFF
TRBV27,-,-,TRBJ1-6,TGTGCCAGCAGATTTATACCGGGGCAGGGGAATTCACCCCTCCACTTT,CASRFIPGQGNSPLHF
TRBV7-2,-,TRBD1,TRBJ1-2,TGTGCCAGCAGCCTCCAGGGGGCAGTCCTCGGCCACACCTTC,CASSLQGAVLGHTF
TRBV19,-,-,TRBJ1-6,TGTGCCAGTAGTATGGGCTATAATTCACCCCTCCACTTT,CASSMGYNSPLHF
TRBV19,few,-,TRBJ2-2,TGTGCCAGTAGTATCGGGGCCGGCTCGGGGGACACCGGGGAGCTGTTTTTT,CASSIGAGSGDTGELFF
TRBV4-2,once,-,TRBJ1-1,TGTGCCAGCAGCTTACCCCTGACAGGACGGACTGAAGCTTTCTTT,CASSLPLTGRTEAFF
TRBV19,few,-,TRBJ1-1,TGTGCCAGTAGTCTCCTTGGCGGGAACACTGAAGCTTTCTTT,CASSLLGGNTEAFF
TRBV29-1,-,-,TRBJ2-5,TGCAGCGCCAGTAGGGGGTCCCAAGAGACCCAGTACTTC,CSASRGSQETQYF
TRBV7-3,few,TRBD1,TRBJ2-6,TGTGCCAGCAGCGCTCGACAGGGAGCCGGGGTTGGGGCCAACGTCCTGACTTTC,CASSARQGAGVGANVLTF
TRBV6-5,-,-,TRBJ2-1,TGTGCCAGCAGTTCCCACATGGGCTACAGCGATGAGCAGTTCTTC,CASSSHMGYSDEQFF
TRBV4-3,-,-,TRBJ1-1,TGCGCCAGCAGCAAAATGGGACTGGACACTGAAGCTTTCTTT,CASSKMGLDTEAFF
TRBV30,few,-,TRBJ2-1,TGTGCCTGGAGAGAGGGGGGCAGGTTGGTTCGTTCGTTCAATGAGCAGTTCTTC,CAWREGGRLVRSFNEQFF
TRBV7-6,-,-,TRBJ2-2,TGTGCCAGCAGCTTAGATTGGCTGGCCGGGGAGCTGTTTTTT,CASSLDWLAGELFF
TRBV4-1,-,-,TRBJ2-5,TGCGCCAGCAGCCAAGCAAACCTAGGGTTCGGGGAGACCCAGTACTTC,CASSQANLGFGETQYF
TRBV25-1,-,-,TRBJ1-4,TGTGCCAGCAGTGTGACGGCAGCCGCAACTAATGAAAAACTGTTTTTT,CASSVTAAATNEKLFF
TRBV27,-,-,TRBJ2-7,TGTGCCAGCAGTTTACGGGCAGGCGAAACCTACGAGCAGTACTTC,CASSLRAGETYEQYF
TRBV7-2,-,-,TRBJ1-5,TGTGCCAGCAGCTTAGCCTTCGGCAATCAGCCCCAGCATTTT,CASSLAFGNQPQHF
TRBV7-6,few,-,TRBJ2-7,TGTGCCAGCAGCCCGGGGCCGAATTACGAGCAGTACTTC,CASSPGPNYEQYF
TRBV6-5,-,-,TRBJ2-5,TGTGCCAGCAGTTACTCGGTCCGGAAAGAGACCCAGTACTTC,CASSYSVRKETQYF
TRBV30,once,TRBD2,TRBJ2-3,TGTGCCTGGAAGCTAAGCGGGGGTGCAGATACGCAGTATTTT,CAWKLSGGADTQYF
TRBV6-1,-,TRBD1,TRBJ1-2,TGTGCCAGCAGGCCGGGACAGGGGATGGATGGCTACACCTTC,CASRPGQGMDGYTF
TRBV7-2,-,-,TRBJ1-6,TGTGCCAGCAGCACCCGGACACGTAATTCACCCCTCCACTTT,CASSTRTRNSPLHF
TRBV7-3,-,-,TRBJ1-1,TGTGCCAGCAGCTTAATTAGTGACACTGAAGCTTTCTTT,CASSLISDTEAFF
TRBV7-8,few,-,TRBJ2-2,TGTGCCAGCAGCTCCGCCGGTAGCAGCGTACCCACGACCGGGGAGCTGTTTTTT,CASSSAGSSVPTTGELFF
TRBV7-9,-,-,TRBJ2-7,TGTGCCAGCAGCCATGGACGGAAAGACAGCGAGCAGTACTTC,CASSHGRKDSEQYF
TRBV5-4,-,TRBD2,TRBJ2-5,TGTGCCAGCAGCCGTCCTAGCGGGGGGTCCCAAGAGACCCAGTACTTC,CASSRPSGGSQETQYF
TRBV4-1,-,-,TRBJ2-2,TGCGCCAGCAGCCAAGCGCCAACAGGGCCCACCGGGGAGCTGTTTTTT,CASSQAPTGPTGELFF
TRBV18,-,TRBD1,TRBJ2-4,TGTGCCAGCTCACCGACCTACTCGGACAGGGTTGTCGTCAAAAACATTCAGTACTTC,CASSPTYSDRVVVKNIQYF
TRBV5-1,-,-,TRBJ1-1,TGCGCCAGCAGCCCAATCCTGGGGGGGAACACTGAAGCTTTCTTT,CASSPILGGNTEAFF
TRBV5-1,-,-,TRBJ2-5,TGCGCCAGCAGCTCCCAGGGGGGAGAGACCCAGTACTTC,CASSSQGGETQYF
TRBV4-3,-,-,TRBJ1-1,TGCGCCAGCAGCCACGCCGGCGGGGGAACTGAAGCTTTCTTT,CASSHAGGGTEAFF
TRBV7-8,-,-,TRBJ2-2,TGTGCCAGCAGCTTAGTAGTCACCGCCGGGGAGCTGTTTTTT,CASSLVVTAGELFF
TRBV27,medium-sized,-,TRBJ1-2,TGTGCCAGCAGTTCCTCCAATCCTTATACTAACTATGGCTACACCTTC,CASSSSNPYTNYGYTF